This T cell receptor beta chain stems from a study of CD8+ T cells in alopecia areata. General observations from the study: How baseline CD8+ expansion relates to response remains uncertain (there was one nonresponder).

As for this clone: Antigen unknown.

Regarding treatment: oral pan-JAK inhibitor, 5-10 mg twice daily. Researchers gathered lesional scalp punch biopsies and peripheral blood from patients with alopecia areata. This CDR3 region has 13 residues. V shed 6 bases and J shed 0 bases, with 8 bases lying between them. Germline CDR1 MDHEN, CDR2 SYDVKM. After isolation, RNA underwent reverse transcription to generate cDNA as the sequencing template. The method was immunoSEQ multiplex PCR; TCRdb's version includes in-frame clones alone and lacks a portion of them. The sample comprises 150,000 to 200,000 clones, approximately 57% of which are singletons, and about 14% rests with the top ten.

This sample comprised CD4+ T cells sorted from blood, obtained at week 24, from a patient treated with tofacitinib. This TCR was recovered from a human donor with alopecia areata. The chain couples TRBV28 to TRBJ2-5, with D uncertain. DNA for the CDR3: TGTGCCAGCAGCCTTGTGTACCAAGAGACCCAGTACTTC. Residues: CASSLVYQETQYF.